What follows are 20 T cell receptor beta chains derived from one specimen sequenced in a study of post-analysis software for immune sequencing data. Study observations and caveats: Patients had higher frequencies than controls of roughly five TRBV segments, including TRBV5-6, TRBV5-1 and TRBV20-1.

Which antigens these TCRs recognize remains unknown. TCR beta cDNA libraries included unique molecular identifiers. Via MiXCR, TCRdb re-called the PCR reads, giving one row per CDR3 protein. This sample has about 810,000 distinct CDR3 sequences; 53% occur once, and the top ten carry approximately 4.5%. The sequencing sample was made of blood. The receptor source for this set is a girl aged 5-17 years with multiple sclerosis.

This chain uses TRBV29-1 with TRBJ2-5; D possibly corresponds to TRBD2 (5 bases). The CDR3 has 15 amino acids. CDR1 is SQVTM, CDR2 ANQGSEA, per germline. Trimming pared 6 bases from V and 2 bases from J, leaving 19 bases between. The CDR3 DNA sequence: TGCAGCGTCAATCGCTCTAGCAAAAAGCAAGAGACCCAGTACTTC. This gives the protein CSVNRSSKKQETQYF.

The chain uses TRBV2 and TRBJ2-7; 7 bases fit TRBD1. The CDR3 is 15 residues long. V gave up 6 bases and J gave up 4 bases; unmatched junction bases: 12. In germline, CDR1 is SNHLY, CDR2 FYNNEI. CDR3 region: CASSPQGRAGYEQYF. CDR3 bases: TGTGCCAGCAGCCCACAGGGGCGGGCGGGTTACGAGCAGTACTTC.

V and J are TRBV4-2 and TRBJ2-1; tentative D call: TRBD1 (6 bases). CDR1 is LGHNA and CDR2 is YNFKEQ in the germline V gene. Trimming shortened V by 1 base and J by 3 bases, and 13 bases separated the two germline ends. The CDR3 extends over 16 amino acids. The CDR3 sequence is CASSQAGVRNYNEQFF. CDR3 nucleotide sequence: TGTGCCAGCAGCCAAGCAGGGGTACGCAACTACAATGAGCAGTTCTTC.

This clonotype came up a few times. The rearrangement joins TRBV12-3 or TRBV12-4 to TRBJ2-5, with D unresolved. The CDR3 is made up of 14 amino acids. V was trimmed by 5 bases and J by 0 bases, leaving 10 bases between them. CDR3 in amino acids: CASSLTEYQETQYF. CDR3 nucleotides: TGTGCCAGCAGTCTCACAGAGTACCAAGAGACCCAGTACTTC.

The rearrangement joins TRBV2 to TRBJ2-3, with 8 nucleotides matching TRBD2. V was clipped by 4 bases and J by 5 bases; unmatched bases: 5. In germline, CDR1 is SNHLY, CDR2 FYNNEI. The CDR3 is 14 residues long. The CDR3 DNA sequence: TGTGCCAGCAGTGGAGCGGGAGCGGTAGATACGCAGTATTTT. Its translation is CASSGAGAVDTQYF.

The V and J genes are TRBV6-6 and TRBJ2-1; 8 bases are a match to TRBD2. The CDR3 runs to 16 residues. V shed 0 bases, J shed 3 bases, and the junction held 4 bases outside the gene matches. CDR1 and CDR2 (germline): MNHNY, SVGAGI (reference sequence). The CDR3 loop is CASSYSAGVGYNEQFF. The CDR3 nucleotides read TGTGCCAGCAGTTACTCAGCGGGAGTGGGCTACAATGAGCAGTTCTTC.

The genes are TRBV20-1 and TRBJ2-5; 8 nucleotides line up with TRBD2. This CDR3 contains 15 residues. Germline V gene lookup returns CDR1 DFQATT and CDR2 SNEGSKA (reference sequence). The trim removed 1 base at V and 4 bases at J, leaving 8 bases unmatched. In DNA, the CDR3 is TGCAGTGCTAGAGGGTCCCCCGGGGGGGGAGAGACCCAGTACTTC. This codes for CSARGSPGGGETQYF.

J is TRBJ2-5 and V is TRBV29-1; 11 bases agree with TRBD2. Losses at the gene ends were 7 bases for V and 2 bases for J; bases not matched to a gene: 12. Germline CDR1 reads SQVTM; CDR2 reads ANQGSEA. CDR3 length: 16 amino acids. Here the CDR3 reads CSAPGLLAGVQETQYF. CDR3 nucleotides: TGCAGCGCCCCGGGGCTACTAGCGGGGGTTCAAGAGACCCAGTACTTC.

This clonotype has just a few counts. CDR3 protein: CSARDIGSYEQYF. In DNA, the CDR3 is TGCAGTGCTAGAGATATCGGGTCCTACGAGCAGTACTTC. This rearrangement joins TRBV20-1 to TRBJ2-7; unclear D gene. CDR1 DFQATT and CDR2 SNEGSKA come from the germline V gene (reference sequence). The ends were cut back, 0 bases at V and 1 base at J, with 7 bases in the middle. This CDR3 spans 13 amino acids.

The chain employs TRBV20-1 and TRBJ2-4; 9 bases map to TRBD2. The end of the DNA fits TRBJ2-7 better, so the J call may be wrong. Germline V gives CDR1 DFQATT, CDR2 SNEGSKA (reference sequence). The CDR3 is made up of 14 amino acids. CDR3 in amino acids: CSANPGLAAYEQYF. The CDR3 DNA sequence: TGCAGTGCTAACCCGGGACTAGCAGCCTACGAGCAGTACTTC.

This clonotype occurred once. The chain uses TRBV5-1 and TRBJ1-1; D call uncertain. V lost 3 bases to trimming and J lost 5 bases, with 11 bases between them. CDR1 SGHRS and CDR2 YFSETQ come from the germline V gene. The CDR3 totals 13 residues. The CDR3 nucleotides read TGCGCCAGCAGCTCAACTAGAGGTACTGAAGCTTTCTTT. It is translated as CASSSTRGTEAFF.

The chain has TRBV20-1 and TRBJ2-5; 8 bases match TRBD1. The J segment lost 0 bases and the V segment lost 1 base, leaving 10 bases of the junction unmatched. Germline-derived CDR1 and CDR2 are DFQATT and SNEGSKA (reference sequence). The CDR3 is 17 amino acids. The CDR3 protein is CSARGDRGPGYQETQYF. CDR3 DNA sequence: TGCAGTGCTAGAGGTGACAGGGGCCCAGGGTACCAAGAGACCCAGTACTTC.

This chain joins TRBV20-1 and TRBJ2-5; 7 bases agree with TRBD1. Germline V CDR1 and CDR2: DFQATT, SNEGSKA (reference sequence). This CDR3 has 14 residues. V gave up 4 bases and J gave up 0 bases; unmatched junction bases: 5. The CDR3 DNA reads as TGCAGTGCTAAGGGACAGACATACCAAGAGACCCAGTACTTC. It specifies CSAKGQTYQETQYF.

This chain links TRBV29-1 with TRBJ2-3; 7 bases align to TRBD2. The V segment lost 4 bases and the J segment 5 bases; nucleotides outside the gene matches: 3. Germline V CDR1 and CDR2: SQVTM, ANQGSEA. This CDR3 is 12 amino acids long. This chain's CDR3 is CSVGSGGDTQYF. CDR3 DNA sequence: TGCAGCGTTGGTTCGGGGGGAGATACGCAGTATTTT.

The chain carries TRBV7-6 and TRBJ2-4; D unresolved. The J call may be wrong; the DNA end is better matched by TRBJ2-7. The length of the CDR3 is 13 residues. Per germline, CDR1 SGHVS and CDR2 FNYEAQ. The CDR3 nucleotides read TGTGCCAGCAGCTTAACAAACTTCCACGAGCAGTACTTC. Translated: CASSLTNFHEQYF.

This chain connects TRBV6-6 to TRBJ1-1; D perhaps matches TRBD1 (6 bases). The CDR3 extends over 16 amino acids. Trimming took off 4 bases at V and 4 bases at J, with 19 bases between the two ends. Germline values: CDR1 MNHNY, CDR2 SVGAGI (reference sequence). The CDR3 sequence is CASSSSGPRGGTEAFF. DNA of the CDR3: TGTGCCAGCAGTTCTTCCGGTCCCAGGGGTGGCACTGAAGCTTTCTTT.

The chain recombines TRBV2 with TRBJ2-5, with 7 bases identical to TRBD1. J gave up 4 bases and V 5 bases, and 10 bases lay outside the gene matches. The CDR3 length is 15 residues. The V gene's germline CDR1 is SNHLY and CDR2 FYNNEI. The CDR3 spells CASSLRQGIRETQYF. The DNA for the CDR3 is TGTGCCAGCAGTCTACGACAGGGAATCAGAGAGACCCAGTACTTC.

This chain joins TRBV3-1 and TRBJ2-1, with unresolved D. The CDR3 length is 14 residues. Germline CDR1 is LGHDT and CDR2 is YNNKEL (reference sequence). Trimming took off 4 bases at V and 5 bases at J, with 12 bases between the two ends. This CDR3 reads CASSLRWLDNEQFF. The CDR3 DNA sequence: TGTGCCAGCAGCCTCCGGTGGTTAGACAATGAGCAGTTCTTC.

V gene TRBV25-1 combines with J gene TRBJ1-1; TRBD1 matches 7 bases. The CDR3 consists of 13 residues. The germline V gene has CDR1 MGHDK and CDR2 SYGVNS. J lost 3 bases, V lost 6 bases, and 4 bases had no gene match. The CDR3 DNA sequence: TGTGCCAGCAGACAGGGGTTCGACACTGAAGCTTTCTTT. Translated: CASRQGFDTEAFF.

This clonotype was found once. The J gene is TRBJ2-1, the V gene TRBV6-1; TRBD1 agrees at 7 bases. This CDR3 comprises 15 residues. Germline CDR1 MNHNS, CDR2 SASEGT. With V trimmed by 0 bases and J by 1 base, 0 bases remained unmatched. Here the CDR3 reads CASSEATGSYNEQFF. In DNA form, the CDR3 reads TGTGCCAGCAGTGAAGCGACAGGGTCCTACAATGAGCAGTTCTTC.